One and the same sample provided the 32 T cell receptor beta chains below, sequenced in a study of shared clonotypes between healthy human individuals (dated by TCRdb to the early 2020s). The library came from the immunoSEQ multiplex PCR assay. TCRdb carries this immuneACCESS record with in-frame sequences only. Its versions omit some clonotypes, under half of them owing to an unresolved V gene in the studies checked, with the rest unexplained. Recorded for this sample are approximately 980,000 clones; 76% of them occurred a single time. Of the sample, 1.5% is held by the ten largest clones. The source material was memory CD4+ T cells sorted from blood. Read against the paper, the sample's cell subset or site label means: CD45RA-negative fraction. These receptors were taken from a man between 18 and 35 years old in good health.

The genes are TRBV7-3 and TRBJ2-3; 12 bases map to TRBD1. CDR1 and CDR2 from the germline V gene are SGHTA and FQGTGA. The CDR3 consists of 15 residues. V lost 6 bases to trimming and J lost 3 bases; unmatched junction nucleotides: 4. Here the CDR3 reads CASRPGQGATDTQYF. For the CDR3, the DNA is TGTGCCAGCAGACCGGGACAGGGGGCAACAGATACGCAGTATTTT.

A remark on this clone: Other DNA sequences within the sample encode an identical CDR3. The CDR3 coding sequence is TGTGCCAGCAGTGTTAGGGGTAACTATGGCTACACCTTC. This gives the protein CASSVRGNYGYTF. The rearrangement joins TRBV2 to TRBJ1-2, with a tentative D call TRBD1 (5 bases). Germline CDR1 reads SNHLY; CDR2 reads FYNNEI. The CDR3 has 13 residues. V lost 4 bases and J lost 1, with 7 bases in between.

The V and J genes are TRBV28 and TRBJ2-3; the match to TRBD2 covers 8 bases. V trimming: 6 bases; J trimming: 0 bases; junction bases outside the gene matches: 5. The CDR3 length is 15 residues. Germline V gene data show CDR1 as MDHEN and CDR2 as SYDVKM. The DNA of the CDR3 is TGTGCCAGCAGCAAAATAGCGGGGAGCACAGATACGCAGTATTTT. Protein sequence: CASSKIAGSTDTQYF.

Details on this clone: Other DNA sequences in this sample translate to the same CDR3. The rearrangement links TRBV18 to TRBJ2-1; possible D gene TRBD1, 5 bases. V was clipped by 4 bases and J by 0 bases, with 10 bases between them. The germline V gene has CDR1 KGHSH and CDR2 LQKENI. The CDR3 loop spans 15 amino acids. The CDR3 bases are TGTGCCAGCTCACGAGGCCAGGGCTCCTACAATGAGCAGTTCTTC. Amino acids: CASSRGQGSYNEQFF. Complete variable domain (other parts from reference TRBV18 and TRBJ2-1): NAGVMQNPRHLVRRRGQEARLRCSPMKGHSHVYWYRQLPEEGLKFMVYLQKENIIDESGMPKERFSAEFPKEGPSILRIQQVVRGDSAAYFCASSRGQGSYNEQFFGPGTRLTVL.

In the case of this clone: This may stem from a read error, because a much larger clone lies one nucleotide away. The sample has other DNA sequences that encode this CDR3 too. The J gene is TRBJ2-3, the V gene TRBV9; 10 bases match TRBD1. Unmatched junction bases numbered 7, after V lost 0 bases and J lost 6 bases. Germline V gene lookup returns CDR1 SGDLS and CDR2 YYNGEE. This CDR3 spans 16 amino acids. CDR3 nucleotide sequence: TGTGCCAGCAGCGTAGGACAGGGGGCATTTGGGGATACGCAGTATTTT. Translating it yields CASSVGQGAFGDTQYF.

V is TRBV11-2 and J is TRBJ1-1; no firm D call. Trimming left V 5 bases short and J 4 bases short, with 8 bases between. Germline lookup yields CDR1 SGHAT and CDR2 FQNNGV. CDR3 length: 12 residues. The CDR3 bases are TGTGCCAGCAGCCCTGACGCCACTGAAGCTTTCTTT. It specifies CASSPDATEAFF.

Remarks on this clone: The sample contains more than one DNA sequence encoding this CDR3. The rearrangement joins TRBV30 to TRBJ2-1, with D maybe TRBD1 (7 bases). Germline lookup yields CDR1 GTSNPN and CDR2 SVGIG (reference sequence). CDR3 length: 13 residues. V was pared by 3 bases and J by 4 bases, with 10 bases between. CDR3 region: CAWSRGAYNEQFF. CDR3 DNA: TGTGCCTGGAGCAGGGGGGCATACAATGAGCAGTTCTTC. Full variable domain (rest looked up from reference TRBV30 and TRBJ2-1): SQTIHQWPATLVQPVGSPLSLECTVEGTSNPNLYWYRQAAGRGLQLLFYSVGIGQISSEVPQNLSASRPQDRQFILSSKKLLLSDSGFYLCAWSRGAYNEQFFGPGTRLTVL.

This rearrangement joins TRBV5-1 to TRBJ2-3, with TRBD2 matching 9 bases. J was trimmed by 6 bases and V by 0 bases; bases with no gene match: 11. Germline V gene data show CDR1 as SGHRS and CDR2 as YFSETQ. The CDR3 runs to 17 residues. DNA of the CDR3: TGCGCCAGCAGCTTGGCTCTAGCGGGGACCGGGAGGGATACGCAGTATTTT. It encodes CASSLALAGTGRDTQYF.

This sequence joins TRBV5-1 and TRBJ1-5; D ambiguous. CDR1 and CDR2 (germline): SGHRS, YFSETQ. The length of the CDR3 is 15 residues. V lost 0 bases, J lost 3 bases, and 10 bases lay in between. The CDR3 region has the DNA TGCGCCAGCAGCTTGGCCGGGCAGGCCAATCAGCCCCAGCATTTT. Amino acid sequence: CASSLAGQANQPQHF.

The chain has TRBV19 and TRBJ1-5; the D gene is possibly TRBD1 (5 bases). Germline V gives CDR1 LNHDA, CDR2 SQIVND (reference sequence). The CDR3 has 16 amino acids. Between the trimmed V and J ends, which lost 8 bases and 7 bases, there was a span of 24 bases. The CDR3 protein is CASGNEGRALGQPQHF. CDR3 DNA: TGTGCCAGTGGAAATGAGGGGCGGGCCTTGGGACAGCCCCAGCATTTT.

This clone was observed a few times. CDR3 DNA sequence: TGTGCCAGCAGCCCTCGGACATACCCGGGGGATGAGCAGTTCTTC. Translation gives CASSPRTYPGDEQFF. The J gene is TRBJ2-1, the V gene TRBV11-3; weak D call: TRBD2 (6 bases). V lost 5 bases, J lost 8 bases, and 19 bases lay in between. CDR3 length: 15 amino acids. The germline V gene encodes CDR1 SGHNT and CDR2 YENEEA. Filled out from reference TRBV11-3 and TRBJ2-1, the complete variable domain reads EAGVVQSPRYKIIEKKQPVAFWCNPISGHNTLYWYLQNLGQGPELLIRYENEEAVDDSQLPKDRFSAERLKGVDSTLKIQPAELGDSAVYLCASSPRTYPGDEQFFGPGTRLTVL.

This clone was detected only a few times. This likely traces to a read error, being one base from a far larger clone. The rearrangement joins TRBV6-5 to TRBJ2-2; D may be TRBD1 (5 bases). The V end was cut by 5 bases, the J end by 4 bases, with 5 bases between. The CDR3 is made up of 12 amino acids. The V gene's germline CDR1 is MNHEY and CDR2 SVGAGI. The CDR3 region is CASSGATGELFF. The CDR3 DNA follows: TGTGCCAGCAGTGGGGCCACCGGGGAGCTGTTTTTT.

The rearrangement uses TRBV5-6 and TRBJ2-7, with 12 bases matching TRBD1. Losses at the gene ends were 4 bases for V and 5 bases for J; bases not matched to a gene: 7. Germline V gene data show CDR1 as SGHDT and CDR2 as YYEEEE. This CDR3 contains 15 residues. The CDR3 region has the DNA TGTGCCAGCAGCCCGGTGGGACAGGGGGCTGACGAGCAGTACTTC. As protein: CASSPVGQGADEQYF.

The CDR3 is CASVGQGNIQYF. In DNA, the CDR3 is TGTGCCAGCGTGGGACAGGGAAACATTCAGTACTTC. This chain uses TRBV6-5 with TRBJ2-4; TRBD1 matches 9 bases. This CDR3 has 12 amino acids. Germline V CDR1 and CDR2: MNHEY, SVGAGI. V shed 8 bases, J shed 6 bases, and the junction held 2 bases outside the gene matches.

In the case of this clone: This sample also contains other DNA sequences that code for the same CDR3. V usage is TRBV19 and J usage is TRBJ1-6; tentative D call: TRBD1 (6 bases). The CDR3 is 15 amino acids. Trimming pared 4 bases from V and 7 bases from J, leaving 14 bases between. Germline CDR1 reads LNHDA; CDR2 reads SQIVND (reference sequence). The CDR3 DNA follows: TGTGCCAGTAGTACGACAGGAGGAGGGAATTCACCCCTCCACTTT. Its translation is CASSTTGGGNSPLHF. The full variable domain, in which reference TRBV19 and TRBJ1-6 provide the parts outside the CDR3, is DGGITQSPKYLFRKEGQNVTLSCEQNLNHDAMYWYRQDPGQGLRLIYYSQIVNDFQKGDIAEGYSVSREKKESFPLTVTSAQKNPTAFYLCASSTTGGGNSPLHFGNGTRLTVT.

The chain couples TRBV18 to TRBJ2-3, with TRBD2 matching 10 bases. J gave up 4 bases and V 2 bases, and 9 bases lay outside the gene matches. CDR1 and CDR2 (germline): KGHSH, LQKENI. There are 17 residues in the CDR3. CDR3 bases: TGTGCCAGCTCACCAAAGTCCGAGCGGGGGGGCGCAGATACGCAGTATTTT. Amino acids: CASSPKSERGGADTQYF.

The genes are TRBV11-2 and TRBJ2-7, with no clear D. The germline gives CDR1 SGHAT, CDR2 FQNNGV. This CDR3 region has 15 residues. V dropped 1 base and J dropped 0 bases, with 10 bases sitting between them. Here the CDR3 DNA reads TGTGCCAGCAGCTTAGCTGAGACGGGCTCCTACGAGCAGTACTTC. It codes for CASSLAETGSYEQYF.

The rearrangement links TRBV6-5 to TRBJ1-4; the D gene is possibly TRBD1 (5 bases). Trimming took 8 bases from V and 8 from J, leaving 18 bases between them. Germline V gene data show CDR1 as MNHEY and CDR2 as SVGAGI. This CDR3 is 14 amino acids long. In DNA, the CDR3 is TGTGCCAGCCGAGCTGGGGGGGTGAGGGAAAAACTGTTTTTT. This gives the protein CASRAGGVREKLFF.

The chain has TRBV10-3 and TRBJ2-7; 7 bases are shared with TRBD1. The CDR3 length is 13 residues. J gave up 5 bases and V 6 bases, and 7 bases lay outside the gene matches. The germline V gene has CDR1 ENHRY and CDR2 SYGVKD. The CDR3 nucleotides read TGTGCCATCAGGGGGGAGACAGGGAACGAGCAGTACTTC. This sequence encodes CAIRGETGNEQYF.

As for this clone: The same CDR3 arises from other DNA sequences in this sample as well. V usage is TRBV19 and J usage is TRBJ1-5, with D unresolved. CDR1 is LNHDA and CDR2 is SQIVND in the germline V gene (reference sequence). V was shortened by 5 bases and J by 5 bases, with 7 bases between the two germline ends. The CDR3 has 12 amino acids. The CDR3 spells CASSLGYQPQHF. The CDR3 region has the DNA TGTGCCAGTAGTTTGGGATATCAGCCCCAGCATTTT.

The chain joins TRBV29-1 to TRBJ2-4; 9 nucleotides line up with TRBD2. Trimming at V came to 7 bases and at J to 6 bases, leaving 1 base not matched to a gene. The germline V gene encodes CDR1 SQVTM and CDR2 ANQGSEA. The CDR3 consists of 11 residues. CDR3 nucleotides: TGCAGCGGACTAGCGGCAAACATTCAGTACTTC. It yields the protein CSGLAANIQYF. Combining the CDR3 with reference TRBV29-1 and TRBJ2-4 gives the whole variable domain SAVISQKPSRDICQRGTSLTIQCQVDSQVTMMFWYRQQPGQSLTLIATANQGSEATYESGFVIDKFPISRPNLTFSTLTVSNMSPEDSSIYLCSGLAANIQYFGAGTRLSVL.

This sequence joins TRBV6-5 and TRBJ2-7; 7 bases align to TRBD1. The CDR3 is 13 amino acids. Germline CDR1 and CDR2: MNHEY and SVGAGI. The trim removed 8 bases at V and 4 bases at J, leaving 8 bases unmatched. The CDR3 protein is CASPQGVGYEQYF. The CDR3 region has the DNA TGTGCCAGCCCCCAGGGGGTAGGGTACGAGCAGTACTTC.

There are a few counts of this clone. The DNA for the CDR3 is TGTGCCAGCAGTTCGGGACTAGCGAACAATGAGCAGTTCTTC. Encoded protein: CASSSGLANNEQFF. The J gene is TRBJ2-1, the V gene TRBV27; 10 bases are shared with TRBD2. The CDR3 is 14 residues long. The junction had 2 bases not matched to a gene; V was cut back by 4 bases and J by 5 bases. Germline-derived CDR1 and CDR2 are MNHEY and SMNVEV (reference sequence).

Note on this clone: Other nucleotide sequences in the sample specify the same CDR3. The chain has TRBV30 and TRBJ1-5; 7 bases match TRBD1. This CDR3 is built from 13 residues. The J segment lost 5 bases and the V segment lost 2 bases, leaving 3 bases of the junction unmatched. Germline CDR1 GTSNPN, CDR2 SVGIG (reference sequence). CDR3 sequence: CAWSIQGDQPQHF. The CDR3 coding sequence is TGTGCCTGGAGTATTCAGGGGGATCAGCCCCAGCATTTT.

The rearrangement uses TRBV18 and TRBJ2-1; 8 bases line up with TRBD2. The CDR3 sequence is 17 residues long. CDR1 is KGHSH, CDR2 LQKENI, per germline. The V and J ends lost 4 bases and 6 bases, in that order; junction bases with no gene match: 14. The CDR3 spells CASSLWEPGLGGNEQFF. The CDR3, as DNA: TGTGCCAGCTCACTGTGGGAACCGGGACTAGGGGGCAATGAGCAGTTCTTC.

This sequence joins TRBV7-2 and TRBJ2-7, with a possible D match to TRBD2 (5 bases). Germline V CDR1 and CDR2: SGHTA, FQGNSA. V was pared by 5 bases and J by 6 bases, with 20 bases between. The CDR3 sequence is 15 residues long. The CDR3 DNA reads TGTGCCAGCAGCCTTGGGGAGCGCCGGAGATCCGAGCAGTACTTC. Amino acids: CASSLGERRRSEQYF.

This clone was found a few times. CDR3 residues: CASSALAGAAGELFF. CDR3 nucleotides: TGTGCCAGCAGTGCACTAGCGGGAGCCGCCGGGGAGCTGTTTTTT. The chain couples TRBV28 to TRBJ2-2; 11 bases agree with TRBD2. The CDR3 covers 15 residues. V trimming: 5 bases; J trimming: 6 bases; junction bases outside the gene matches: 5. Germline V gene data show CDR1 as MDHEN and CDR2 as SYDVKM.

This chain links TRBV6-5 with TRBJ1-6; D is possibly TRBD1 (5 bases). Germline V gene sequence: CDR1 MNHEY, CDR2 SVGAGI. This CDR3 is built from 15 residues. The ends were cut back, 4 bases at V and 9 bases at J, with 16 bases in the middle. In DNA form, the CDR3 reads TGTGCCAGCAGTTCGACTCAGGGAGTCTTTTCACCCCTCCACTTT. It codes for CASSSTQGVFSPLHF.

The chain has TRBV4-1 and TRBJ2-2; D unclear. This CDR3 spans 14 amino acids. V lost 2 bases and J 0 bases, leaving 4 bases between the germline ends. The germline V gene encodes CDR1 MGHRA and CDR2 YSYEKL. CDR3 loop: CASSQPPNTGELFF. CDR3 bases: TGCGCCAGCAGCCAACCCCCGAACACCGGGGAGCTGTTTTTT.

The V and J genes are TRBV29-1 and TRBJ2-3, with 10 positions matching TRBD2. The germline CDR1 and CDR2 sequences are SQVTM and ANQGSEA. Trimming removed 3 bases from V and 2 bases from J; junction bases left unmatched: 2. CDR3 length equals 14 residues. This CDR3 reads CSVDLAGVTDTQYF. CDR3 DNA: TGCAGCGTTGATCTAGCGGGAGTCACAGATACGCAGTATTTT.

This clone was detected a few times. The genes are TRBV9 and TRBJ2-5; TRBD1 is a possible D gene (6 bases). The CDR3 is 15 amino acids. CDR1 is SGDLS, CDR2 YYNGEE, per germline. Trimming shortened V by 4 bases and J by 5 bases, and 18 bases separated the two germline ends. CDR3 DNA sequence: TGTGCCAGCAGCCCCGGTGGGACATCGCCGGAGACCCAGTACTTC. It yields the protein CASSPGGTSPETQYF.

J is TRBJ2-1 and V is TRBV5-4, with D possibly matching TRBD1 (6 bases). Germline V gives CDR1 SGHNT, CDR2 YYREEE (reference sequence). The CDR3 is made up of 14 amino acids. Trimming shortened V by 0 bases and J by 6 bases, and 10 bases separated the two germline ends. The DNA of the CDR3 is TGTGCCAGCAGCTTGGCCGGGACAATCAATGAGCAGTTCTTC. Translating it yields CASSLAGTINEQFF.